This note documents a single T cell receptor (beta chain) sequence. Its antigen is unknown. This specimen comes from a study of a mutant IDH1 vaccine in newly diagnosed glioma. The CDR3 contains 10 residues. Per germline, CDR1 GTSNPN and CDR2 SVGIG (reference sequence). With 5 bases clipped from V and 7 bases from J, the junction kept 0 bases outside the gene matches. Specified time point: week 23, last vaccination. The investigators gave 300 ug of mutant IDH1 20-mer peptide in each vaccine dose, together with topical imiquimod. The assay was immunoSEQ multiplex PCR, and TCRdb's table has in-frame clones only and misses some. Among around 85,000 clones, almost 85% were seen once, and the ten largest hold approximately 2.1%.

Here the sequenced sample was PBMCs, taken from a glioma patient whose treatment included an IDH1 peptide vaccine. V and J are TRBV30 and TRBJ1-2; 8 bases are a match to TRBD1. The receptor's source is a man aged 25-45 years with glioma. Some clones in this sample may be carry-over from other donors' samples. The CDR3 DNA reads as TGTGCCTGGGACAGGGGTGGCTACACCTTC. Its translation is CAWDRGGYTF. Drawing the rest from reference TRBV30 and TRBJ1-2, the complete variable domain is SQTIHQWPATLVQPVGSPLSLECTVEGTSNPNLYWYRQAAGRGLQLLFYSVGIGQISSEVPQNLSASRPQDRQFILSSKKLLLSDSGFYLCAWDRGGYTFGSGTRLTVV.